This T cell receptor beta chain comes out of a study of regulatory T cells in long-lasting Graves disease. This clonotype was observed many times. The time point was: newly diagnosed GD, antithyroid drugs for less than 3 months. The TCR library was prepared using RNA isolated from PBMCs. The CDR3 runs to 12 residues. Looked up from germline, CDR1 is SQVTM and CDR2 is ANQGSEA. V lost 0 bases to trimming and J lost 9 bases, with 11 bases between them. Building of the TCR beta libraries involved iRepertoire HTBI primers and Arm-PCR of CDR3 regions. MiXCR was run by TCRdb on the multiplex PCR reads, yielding one entry per CDR3 protein. This sample carries 450,000 to 700,000 distinct CDR3 sequences, 13% of them seen once, and the ten largest clones take approximately 9.3%. The data were also submitted as part of a second study, on T cells in Graves' hyperthyroidism and ophthalmopathy.

The sequencing used peripheral blood mononuclear cells (PBMCs), collected at new diagnosis, from a patient treated with antithyroid drugs. The clonotype originates from a man aged 30-40 years with Graves disease. The chain has TRBV29-1 and TRBJ1-2; no definite D call. CDR3 sequence reads: CSVEENSWSYTF. In DNA form, the CDR3 reads TGCAGCGTTGAAGAGAACAGTTGGAGCTACACCTTC.